This T cell receptor beta chain was profiled in a study of cytomegalovirus exposure and HLA in healthy donors. The CDR3 is 13 residues long. Germline CDR1 and CDR2: MGHRA and YSYEKL. The V end was cut by 4 bases, the J end by 2 bases, with 9 bases between. This clone has a handful of counts. With 60 Vbeta and 13 Jbeta primers, the PCR was carried out. Assay used: immunoSEQ multiplex PCR; TCRdb lists only in-frame clones, some missing. This table has 150,000 to 200,000 clones, around two thirds appearing once. Participants comprised healthy donors of bone marrow. Sequenced input: PBMCs. The receptor was derived from a man aged 50 or older in good health and CMV-seronegative. V is TRBV4-1 and J is TRBJ2-7; D perhaps matches TRBD2 (5 bases). CDR3: CASSRPGAYEQYF. In DNA, the CDR3 is TGCGCCAGCAGCCGCCCCGGGGCCTACGAGCAGTACTTC.